The 22 T cell receptor beta chains given below trace back to one sample, sequenced in a study of naive and memory T cell subsets. Both TRBC1 and TRBC2 were covered by a beta constant-region primer of two equimolar oligonucleotides. In TCRdb, the UMI-ligation and nested PCR reads were re-called with MiXCR into one record per CDR3 protein. The sample comprises some 150,000 distinct CDR3 sequences, about 18% of which are singletons, and roughly 0.14% rests with the top ten. Sample: naive CD4+ T cells from blood. The receptors shown here come from a human donor in good health.

This clonotype has only a few counts. V usage is TRBV29-1 and J usage is TRBJ2-5; no clear D gene. CDR3 size: 11 residues. The ends were cut back, 5 bases at V and 5 bases at J, with 9 bases in the middle. The germline V gene has CDR1 SQVTM and CDR2 ANQGSEA. CDR3 residues: CSVLFVETQYF. In DNA form, the CDR3 reads TGCAGCGTTCTATTTGTGGAGACCCAGTACTTC.

The V and J genes are TRBV20-1 and TRBJ1-1; D remains ambiguous. Trimming removed 3 bases from V and 2 bases from J, with 10 bases in between. This CDR3 is 13 amino acids long. Germline assignment: CDR1 DFQATT and CDR2 SNEGSKA (reference sequence). The CDR3 nucleotides are TGCAGTGCTAGCGGCAGATCTAACACTGAAGCTTTCTTT. Protein sequence: CSASGRSNTEAFF.

This clonotype appeared a few times. This chain links TRBV20-1 with TRBJ2-5; 7 nucleotides agree with TRBD1. The CDR3 consists of 12 residues. Germline values: CDR1 DFQATT, CDR2 SNEGSKA (reference sequence). Unmatched junction bases numbered 7, after V lost 5 bases and J lost 7 bases. CDR3 residues: CSAPARGLTQYF. The CDR3, as DNA: TGCAGTGCTCCCGCGAGGGGGCTGACCCAGTACTTC.

The chain links TRBV20-1 to TRBJ2-7, with D possibly TRBD1 on 6 matching bases. V was cut by 6 bases and J by 4 bases, with 16 bases left in between. CDR3 length: 13 amino acids. Germline V gene sequence: CDR1 DFQATT, CDR2 SNEGSKA (reference sequence). The chain's CDR3 is CSAEGSGEYEQYF. The CDR3 DNA follows: TGCAGTGCCGAGGGGTCAGGGGAGTACGAGCAGTACTTC.

There are a few counts of this clonotype. The rearrangement uses TRBV2 and TRBJ2-7; D call uncertain. The CDR3 has 12 amino acids. V was clipped by 2 bases and J by 4 bases, with 6 bases between them. The germline V gene encodes CDR1 SNHLY and CDR2 FYNNEI. The CDR3 region has the DNA TGTGCCAGCAGTGAACAATCATACGAGCAGTACTTC. Its protein product is CASSEQSYEQYF.

This clonotype was seen more than once but under ten times. V usage is TRBV12-3 or TRBV12-4 and J usage is TRBJ2-5; weak D call: TRBD2 (6 bases). Trimming cost V 3 bases and J 4 bases, with 9 bases left between them. The CDR3 covers 13 residues. CDR3 sequence: CASSFEGLETQYF. The DNA for the CDR3 is TGTGCCAGCAGTTTCGAGGGACTAGAGACCCAGTACTTC.

V and J are TRBV20-1 and TRBJ2-1; tentatively, D is TRBD1 or TRBD2 (5 bases each). This CDR3 contains 13 residues. Germline values: CDR1 DFQATT, CDR2 SNEGSKA (reference sequence). V was clipped by 6 bases and J by 4 bases, with 13 bases between them. Here the CDR3 DNA reads TGCAGTGCCCCTGGGGGAGCATACAATGAGCAGTTCTTC. Protein sequence: CSAPGGAYNEQFF.

The CDR3 DNA is TGTGCCAGCAGGCAACAGGGAACCGATAGTCAGCCCCAGCATTTT. It yields the protein CASRQQGTDSQPQHF. The V call is TRBV2, the J call TRBJ1-5; tentatively, D is TRBD1 (6 bases). The CDR3 spans 15 residues. CDR1 is SNHLY, CDR2 FYNNEI, per germline. V lost 6 bases and J 6 bases, leaving 18 bases between the germline ends.

In its sample, this clonotype was seen a few times. The V gene is TRBV2, the J gene TRBJ2-2; tentative D call: TRBD1 (6 bases). Germline V gives CDR1 SNHLY, CDR2 FYNNEI. Trimming took 6 bases from V and 4 from J, leaving 15 bases between them. This CDR3 spans 15 amino acids. DNA for the CDR3: TGTGCCAGCAGCCAGATACAGGGTATCACCGGGGAGCTGTTTTTT. Translating gives CASSQIQGITGELFF.

The V and J genes are TRBV5-1 and TRBJ2-1; 9 bases map to TRBD2. Germline V lookup: CDR1 SGHRS, CDR2 YFSETQ. This CDR3 contains 15 residues. V shed 4 bases and J 6 bases; nucleotides not matched to a gene: 8. The DNA for the CDR3 is TGCGCCAGCAGCCGGTTAGCGGGAGTGGGCAATGAGCAGTTCTTC. It codes for CASSRLAGVGNEQFF.

J is TRBJ2-7 and V is TRBV27; 8 bases are a match to TRBD1. The germline V gene has CDR1 MNHEY and CDR2 SMNVEV (reference sequence). This CDR3 is built from 16 residues. V was pared by 0 bases and J by 3 bases, with 7 bases of the junction left unmatched. The CDR3 is CASSLSPDRVGYEQYF. In DNA, the CDR3 is TGTGCCAGCAGTTTATCACCGGACAGGGTGGGCTACGAGCAGTACTTC.

This chain links TRBV5-6 with TRBJ1-5, with D possibly being TRBD1 (6 bases). The CDR3 runs 15 residues. Trimming left V 0 bases short and J 0 bases short, with 7 bases between. CDR1 and CDR2 (germline): SGHDT, YYEEEE. CDR3 sequence reads: CASSLGRGSNQPQHF. CDR3 DNA sequence: TGTGCCAGCAGCTTGGGCAGGGGTAGCAATCAGCCCCAGCATTTT. Together with reference TRBV5-6 and TRBJ1-5, the CDR3 gives the full variable domain: DAGVTQSPTHLIKTRGQQVTLRCSPKSGHDTVSWYQQALGQGPQFIFQYYEEEERQRGNFPDRFSGHQFPNYSSELNVNALLLGDSALYLCASSLGRGSNQPQHFGDGTRLSIL.

CDR3 sequence: CAIMGSGRPNTGELFF. DNA of the CDR3: TGTGCCATCATGGGTAGCGGGAGACCGAACACCGGGGAGCTGTTTTTT. The chain employs TRBV10-3 and TRBJ2-2; TRBD2 agrees at 9 bases. Germline V lookup: CDR1 ENHRY, CDR2 SYGVKD. Trimming removed 7 bases from V and 0 bases from J; junction bases left unmatched: 6. CDR3 size: 16 residues.

This clonotype was counted many times. The J gene is TRBJ2-7, the V gene TRBV20-1; 7 bases are shared with TRBD2. The CDR3 loop spans 12 amino acids. The V gene's germline CDR1 is DFQATT and CDR2 SNEGSKA (reference sequence). J gave up 3 bases and V 6 bases, and 5 bases lay outside the gene matches. Here the CDR3 reads CSARPSGYEQYF. Written as DNA, the CDR3 is TGCAGTGCCAGACCTAGCGGCTACGAGCAGTACTTC.

V gene TRBV20-1 combines with J gene TRBJ2-5, with 7 bases matching TRBD1. The CDR3 runs to 13 residues. Looked up from germline, CDR1 is DFQATT and CDR2 is SNEGSKA (reference sequence). V shed 4 bases and J 5 bases; nucleotides not matched to a gene: 7. The CDR3 region has the DNA TGCAGTGCTACCGAAGGGGGCGTCGAGACCCAGTACTTC. Translation gives CSATEGGVETQYF.

This chain joins TRBV5-6 and TRBJ2-5, with D possibly matching TRBD2 (6 bases). The CDR3 contains 16 residues. V was pared by 0 bases and J by 3 bases, with 15 bases between. CDR1 is SGHDT and CDR2 is YYEEEE in the germline V gene. For the CDR3, the DNA is TGTGCCAGCAGCTTGGTTAGCGGCAGTTTAAAAGAGACCCAGTACTTC. Translated: CASSLVSGSLKETQYF.

The chain links TRBV29-1 to TRBJ2-1, with unresolved D. Trimming pared 4 bases from V and 11 bases from J, leaving 27 bases between. The CDR3 totals 16 residues. In germline, CDR1 is SQVTM, CDR2 ANQGSEA. The CDR3 here is CSVALKDSLLSKKQFF. For the CDR3, the DNA is TGCAGCGTTGCCCTAAAGGATAGCCTCCTGAGCAAGAAGCAGTTCTTC.

There are a few counts of this clonotype. The V and J genes are TRBV30 and TRBJ2-1; unclear D gene. The CDR3 has 11 amino acids. V was cut by 4 bases and J by 9 bases, with 10 bases left in between. Germline V gene sequence: CDR1 GTSNPN, CDR2 SVGIG (reference sequence). CDR3 nucleotides: TGTGCCTGGAACATAGCCAGTGAGCAGTTCTTC. It specifies CAWNIASEQFF.

This clonotype was picked up a small number of times. The chain is built from TRBV4-2 and TRBJ2-2; TRBD2 agrees at 7 bases. The CDR3 is 17 amino acids. Germline V gives CDR1 LGHNA, CDR2 YNFKEQ. V was clipped by 0 bases and J by 5 bases; unmatched bases: 9. CDR3 residues: CASSQDFPGGATGELFF. The CDR3 DNA sequence: TGTGCCAGCAGCCAAGATTTCCCGGGGGGAGCGACCGGGGAGCTGTTTTTT.

V is TRBV7-3 and J is TRBJ1-1; no firm D call. The CDR3 extends over 13 amino acids. With 4 bases removed from V and 1 base from J, the gap between germline ends came to 7 bases. Looked up from germline, CDR1 is SGHTA and CDR2 is FQGTGA. The CDR3 nucleotides are TGTGCCAGCAGCTCCCACAGGAACACTGAAGCTTTCTTT. Protein sequence: CASSSHRNTEAFF. The whole variable domain, filled in from reference TRBV7-3 and TRBJ1-1, reads GAGVSQTPSNKVTEKGKYVELRCDPISGHTALYWYRQSLGQGPEFLIYFQGTGAADDSGLPNDRFFAVRPEGSVSTLKIQRTERGDSAVYLCASSSHRNTEAFFGQGTRLTVV.

The chain uses TRBV5-6 and TRBJ1-5; D is unresolved. The germline gives CDR1 SGHDT, CDR2 YYEEEE. The CDR3 runs to 13 residues. V lost 1 base and J 4 bases, leaving 6 bases between the germline ends. Here the CDR3 reads CASSLWLNQPQHF. The CDR3 DNA is TGTGCCAGCAGCTTGTGGCTAAATCAGCCCCAGCATTTT.

This clonotype showed up just a few times. The chain joins TRBV7-9 to TRBJ1-2; 8 bases align to TRBD1. The CDR3 runs to 14 residues. The V segment lost 5 bases and the J segment 8 bases; nucleotides outside the gene matches: 10. Germline V CDR1 and CDR2: SEHNR, FQNEAQ (reference sequence). The CDR3 here is CASSLQGGPSGYTF. CDR3 nucleotides: TGTGCCAGCAGCCTACAGGGGGGACCGTCCGGCTACACCTTC.